This T cell receptor (beta chain) originates from a study of identical twins. Study findings and constraints: Models underestimated out-of-frame TCR alpha sharing in monozygotic twins.

This clonotype was observed a few times. Its matching antigen is unknown. Unique molecular identifiers were present on the cDNA, which also gained a universal primer site by template switching. TCRdb reprocessed the 5' RACE reads via MiXCR and lists one record per CDR3 protein. The profile shows nearly 200,000 distinct CDR3 sequences, 15% to 20% of them singletons. These data are also associated with another study on T cells expressing NK-cell markers. As reported in that work: In several experiments, an anti-gamma-delta TCR antibody restricted sorting to alpha-beta TCR T cells. The CD3+CD56-NKG2C+ fraction of a handful of donors was also led by these clonotypes.

The TCR sequence derives from a young woman in good health. Sequencing was performed on CD8+ T cells sorted from blood.

The CDR3 is CSASLTGLAGQARSEQYF. In nucleotides, the CDR3 is TGCAGTGCTAGTTTAACGGGACTAGCGGGCCAGGCCCGTTCCGAGCAGTACTTC. The genes are TRBV20-1 and TRBJ2-7; 12 bases match TRBD2. Per germline, CDR1 DFQATT and CDR2 SNEGSKA (reference sequence). V trimming: 3 bases; J trimming: 6 bases; junction bases outside the gene matches: 18. CDR3 length: 18 amino acids.